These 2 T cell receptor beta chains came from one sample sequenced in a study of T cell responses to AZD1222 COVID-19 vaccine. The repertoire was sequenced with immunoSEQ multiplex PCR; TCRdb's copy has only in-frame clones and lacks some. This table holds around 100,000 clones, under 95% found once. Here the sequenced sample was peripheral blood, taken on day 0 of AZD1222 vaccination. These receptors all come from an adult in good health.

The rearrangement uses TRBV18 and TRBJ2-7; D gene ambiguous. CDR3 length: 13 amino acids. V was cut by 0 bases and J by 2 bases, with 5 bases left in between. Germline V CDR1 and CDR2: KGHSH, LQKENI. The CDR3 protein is CASSPPYPYEQYF. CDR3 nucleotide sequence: TGTGCCAGCTCACCACCCTACCCCTACGAGCAGTACTTC.

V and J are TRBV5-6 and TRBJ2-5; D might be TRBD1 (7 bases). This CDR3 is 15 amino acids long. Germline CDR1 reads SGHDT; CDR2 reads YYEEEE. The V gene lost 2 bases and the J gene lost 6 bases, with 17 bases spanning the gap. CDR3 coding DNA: TGTGCCAGCAGCTTTCTCTCAGGGGGAGGACAGACCCAGTACTTC. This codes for CASSFLSGGGQTQYF.